Detailed here is one T cell receptor beta chain. Its antigen is currently unknown. Patients were ineligible given autoimmune disease history or systemic immunosuppression. Samples were taken at baseline and on day 1 of cycles 4 and 7. In germline, CDR1 is MNHNY, CDR2 SVGAGI (reference sequence). The CDR3 is 13 amino acids. Trimming pared 0 bases from V and 9 bases from J, leaving 6 bases between. The data were taken from a study of OX40 agonist ivuxolimab in advanced cancers. Turning to the study itself: In this trial design, patients received ivuxolimab intravenously at 0.01 to 10 mg/kg every 2 weeks.

Overall study results and limits: Low normalized T-cell clonal expansion was also seen in some nonresponders.

TCRdb's copy holds only in-frame clones and misses some; the assay was immunoSEQ multiplex PCR. The data hold 90,000 to 100,000 clones, with 70% to 90% observed a single time. The V gene is TRBV6-6, the J gene TRBJ1-6; D uncertain. The sample in question was CD4+ or CD8+ T cells sorted from blood, obtained in a trial of the OX40 agonist ivuxolimab. The origin of this receptor is an adult with an advanced solid tumor such as melanoma, head and neck, liver or kidney cancer. The CDR3, as DNA: TGTGCCAGCAGTTACTCGCACACTTCACCCCTCCACTTT. Amino acid sequence: CASSYSHTSPLHF.